The 23 T cell receptor beta chains below all came from one sample that was sequenced in a study of CD8 T cells in Susac syndrome. When the RNA was reverse transcribed, random hexamers were used with an input of 0.5 to 1 ug. TCRdb called the immunoSEQ multiplex PCR reads again in MiXCR, with one record for every CDR3 protein. Counted here are around 140,000 distinct CDR3 sequences, roughly 80% occurring once; the ten biggest clones make up roughly 0.5%. The material sequenced was CD8+ T cells from PBMCs. These receptors originate from a human donor with multiple sclerosis.

This chain links TRBV27 with TRBJ1-5; the D is unclear. Germline V lookup: CDR1 MNHEY, CDR2 SMNVEV (reference sequence). This CDR3 contains 15 residues. Trimming took 2 bases from V and 2 from J, leaving 10 bases between them. The CDR3 sequence is CASSLVGFGNQPQHF. The DNA of the CDR3 is TGTGCCAGCAGTTTAGTAGGGTTTGGCAATCAGCCCCAGCATTTT.

CDR3: CAQNEWGQTYEQYF. DNA of the CDR3: TGTGCCCAAAATGAATGGGGGCAGACCTACGAGCAGTACTTC. The gene calls are TRBV5-4 and TRBJ2-7, with D possibly matching TRBD1 (6 bases). With 10 bases removed from V and 2 bases from J, the gap between germline ends came to 19 bases. The CDR3 runs 14 residues. Germline V gene sequence: CDR1 SGHNT, CDR2 YYREEE (reference sequence). Looking up the rest from reference TRBV5-4 and TRBJ2-7 gives the full variable domain: ETGVTQSPTHLIKTRGQQVTLRCSSQSGHNTVSWYQQALGQGPQFIFQYYREEENGRGNFPPRFSGLQFPNYSSELNVNALELDDSALYLCAQNEWGQTYEQYFGPGTRLTVT.

The rearrangement joins TRBV5-5 to TRBJ1-2; 8 bases align to TRBD1. V shed 1 base, J shed 6 bases, and the junction held 5 bases outside the gene matches. Per the germline V gene, CDR1 is SGHKS and CDR2 is YYEKEE (reference sequence). The CDR3 covers 14 residues. The DNA for the CDR3 is TGTGCCAGCAGCTTGAGGACAGGGAACGATGGCTACACCTTC. Protein: CASSLRTGNDGYTF.

The chain carries TRBV14 and TRBJ2-7; D is unclear. Germline V gives CDR1 SGHDN, CDR2 FVKESK. V shed 3 bases and J shed 0 bases, with 12 bases lying between them. The CDR3 loop spans 15 amino acids. CDR3 region: CASSHLTVGSYEQYF. The DNA for the CDR3 is TGTGCCAGCAGCCACTTAACCGTCGGCTCCTACGAGCAGTACTTC. Based on the CDR3 plus reference TRBV14 and TRBJ2-7, the full variable domain is EAGVTQFPSHSVIEKGQTVTLRCDPISGHDNLYWYRRVMGKEIKFLLHFVKESKQDESGMPNNRFLAERTGGTYSTLKVQPAELEDSGVYFCASSHLTVGSYEQYFGPGTRLTVT.

This chain joins TRBV11-2 and TRBJ2-1; D unresolved. The CDR3 extends over 10 amino acids. Germline CDR1 reads SGHAT; CDR2 reads FQNNGV. Trimming left V 5 bases short and J 7 bases short, with 3 bases between. CDR3 amino acids: CASSTNEQFF. DNA of the CDR3: TGTGCCAGCAGCACAAATGAGCAGTTCTTC.

The rearrangement joins TRBV4-1 to TRBJ2-2; TRBD1 matches 9 bases. After removal of 0 bases from V and 4 bases from J, the junction contained 3 bases not matched to a gene. The germline V gene has CDR1 MGHRA and CDR2 YSYEKL. This CDR3 is 16 amino acids long. CDR3 protein: CASSQEEDRGTGELFF. The DNA for the CDR3 is TGCGCCAGCAGCCAAGAAGAGGACAGGGGCACCGGGGAGCTGTTTTTT.

This clonotype was seen just once. This chain connects TRBV6-2 or TRBV6-3 to TRBJ1-5, with D unclear. CDR3 size: 17 residues. Between the trimmed V and J ends, which lost 10 bases and 2 bases, there was a span of 24 bases. Germline V gives CDR1 MNHEY, CDR2 SVGEGT. CDR3 nucleotides: TGTGCCATCCTCGGGGAACAGACCTACGCGGGCAATCAGCCCCAGCATTTT. It encodes CAILGEQTYAGNQPQHF.

The chain's CDR3 is CASSPTPSGDYYEQYF. In nucleotides, the CDR3 is TGCGCCAGCAGCCCGACTCCTAGCGGGGACTACTACGAGCAGTACTTC. The rearrangement uses TRBV5-1 and TRBJ2-7; 9 bases agree with TRBD2. Germline CDR1 reads SGHRS; CDR2 reads YFSETQ. The V segment lost 4 bases and the J segment 3 bases; nucleotides outside the gene matches: 11. CDR3 size: 16 residues.

The V and J genes are TRBV28 and TRBJ2-7; weak D call: TRBD1 (6 bases). In germline, CDR1 is MDHEN, CDR2 SYDVKM. The V and J ends lost 6 bases and 4 bases respectively, with 16 bases between them. This CDR3 has 14 amino acids. The chain's CDR3 is CASRDQGFMYEQYF. In DNA form, the CDR3 reads TGTGCCAGCAGGGACCAGGGGTTTATGTACGAGCAGTACTTC.

This clonotype was found a few times. The chain combines TRBV11-2 with TRBJ2-7; unclear D gene. The germline V and J ends were trimmed by 1 base and 1 base, with 8 bases remaining between them. Germline-derived CDR1 and CDR2 are SGHAT and FQNNGV. The CDR3 totals 14 residues. CDR3 nucleotide sequence: TGTGCCAGCAGCTTAGCTGGGGATTCCTACGAGCAGTACTTC. Its translation: CASSLAGDSYEQYF. The full variable domain, completed using reference TRBV11-2 and TRBJ2-7, is EAGVAQSPRYKIIEKRQSVAFWCNPISGHATLYWYQQILGQGPKLLIQFQNNGVVDDSQLPKDRFSAERLKGVDSTLKIQPAKLEDSAVYLCASSLAGDSYEQYFGPGTRLTVT.

This chain joins TRBV7-9 and TRBJ1-2; 7 bases agree with TRBD1. V gave up 3 bases and J gave up 6 bases; unmatched junction bases: 7. The CDR3 covers 14 residues. CDR1 SEHNR and CDR2 FQNEAQ come from the germline V gene (reference sequence). The DNA for the CDR3 is TGTGCCAGCAGCTTCGAGACAGGGTACGATGGCTACACCTTC. It encodes CASSFETGYDGYTF.

V is TRBV28 and J is TRBJ1-5; D remains unclear. Trimming cost V 1 base and J 2 bases, with 9 bases left between them. Germline CDR1 is MDHEN and CDR2 is SYDVKM. CDR3 length: 15 amino acids. CDR3 sequence: CASSLYGYGNQPQHF. The CDR3 DNA reads TGTGCCAGCAGTTTATATGGATATGGCAATCAGCCCCAGCATTTT.

The chain recombines TRBV5-1 with TRBJ2-7, with TRBD1 matching over 11 bases. V was clipped by 4 bases and J by 5 bases; unmatched bases: 11. Germline V gives CDR1 SGHRS, CDR2 YFSETQ. The CDR3 is made up of 16 amino acids. CDR3: CASSPSFGQGAHEQYF. As DNA, the CDR3 is TGCGCCAGCAGCCCGAGCTTCGGACAGGGGGCCCACGAGCAGTACTTC.

The gene calls are TRBV27 and TRBJ1-1; no definite D call. CDR3 length equals 17 residues. Germline V gives CDR1 MNHEY, CDR2 SMNVEV (reference sequence). V was trimmed by 4 bases and J by 0 bases, leaving 18 bases between them. The DNA for the CDR3 is TGTGCCAGCAGTTCCGGTTCTGCCCCCGGGATGAACACTGAAGCTTTCTTT. It codes for CASSSGSAPGMNTEAFF.

V gene TRBV6-1 combines with J gene TRBJ2-5, with a weak D call TRBD2 (6 bases). The CDR3 length is 12 residues. Germline CDR1 is MNHNS and CDR2 is SASEGT. Trimming left V 8 bases short and J 5 bases short, with 12 bases between. CDR3 nucleotides: TGTGCCAGCTTATCGGGGGACGAGACCCAGTACTTC. Its translation is CASLSGDETQYF.

V usage is TRBV24-1 and J usage is TRBJ2-2; D is undetermined. Per germline, CDR1 KGHDR and CDR2 SFDVKD. V was trimmed by 5 bases and J by 5 bases, leaving 11 bases between them. This CDR3 spans 14 amino acids. The CDR3 spells CATSGASDTGELFF. The CDR3 DNA follows: TGTGCCACCAGTGGGGCTAGTGATACCGGGGAGCTGTTTTTT.

Only a few counts were recorded for this clonotype. The CDR3 sequence: CASSQALGDEQYV. In nucleotides, the CDR3 is TGCGCCAGCAGCCAAGCTTTAGGGGACGAGCAGTACGTC. V and J are TRBV4-1 and TRBJ2-7, with TRBD1 as a possible D gene (5 bases). V lost 1 base, J lost 5 bases, and 9 bases lay in between. The CDR3 is made up of 13 amino acids. The germline V gene encodes CDR1 MGHRA and CDR2 YSYEKL.

The rearrangement uses TRBV5-6 and TRBJ1-4; no firm D call. With 2 bases removed from V and 8 bases from J, the gap between germline ends came to 19 bases. CDR3 length: 16 residues. The germline V gene has CDR1 SGHDT and CDR2 YYEEEE. The CDR3 protein is CASSFFDPSGGEKLFF. CDR3 DNA sequence: TGTGCCAGCAGCTTTTTTGACCCTTCGGGCGGCGAAAAACTGTTTTTT. Complete variable domain (other parts from reference TRBV5-6 and TRBJ1-4): DAGVTQSPTHLIKTRGQQVTLRCSPKSGHDTVSWYQQALGQGPQFIFQYYEEEERQRGNFPDRFSGHQFPNYSSELNVNALLLGDSALYLCASSFFDPSGGEKLFFGSGTQLSVL.

The chain combines TRBV30 with TRBJ2-5; the match to TRBD2 covers 7 bases. Germline CDR1 is GTSNPN and CDR2 is SVGIG (reference sequence). The CDR3 extends over 14 amino acids. J lost 0 bases, V lost 5 bases, and 6 bases had no gene match. CDR3: CAWGLGGNQETQYF. CDR3 nucleotides: TGTGCCTGGGGGCTGGGAGGGAACCAAGAGACCCAGTACTTC. Using reference TRBV30 and TRBJ2-5 for the parts outside the CDR3, the full variable domain is SQTIHQWPATLVQPVGSPLSLECTVEGTSNPNLYWYRQAAGRGLQLLFYSVGIGQISSEVPQNLSASRPQDRQFILSSKKLLLSDSGFYLCAWGLGGNQETQYFGPGTRLLVL.

This chain links TRBV4-2 with TRBJ2-2; D is uncertain. The germline V gene encodes CDR1 LGHNA and CDR2 YNFKEQ. The CDR3 is made up of 14 amino acids. The V end lost 0 bases, the J end lost 2 bases, and 4 bases lay between the germline ends. CDR3 DNA: TGTGCCAGCAGCCAAGACTTCAACACCGGGGAGCTGTTTTTT. Amino acids: CASSQDFNTGELFF.

The chain is built from TRBV7-9 and TRBJ2-2, with TRBD2 identical over 7 bases. CDR3 length: 15 amino acids. Looked up from germline, CDR1 is SEHNR and CDR2 is FQNEAQ (reference sequence). The V segment lost 4 bases and the J segment 3 bases; nucleotides outside the gene matches: 5. CDR3 DNA: TGTGCCAGCAGCTCCTGGGGGGGTGACACCGGGGAGCTGTTTTTT. Encoded protein: CASSSWGGDTGELFF. Full variable domain (missing parts from reference TRBV7-9 and TRBJ2-2): DTGVSQNPRHKITKRGQNVTFRCDPISEHNRLYWYRQTLGQGPEFLTYFQNEAQLEKSRLLSDRFSAERPKGSFSTLEIQRTEQGDSAMYLCASSSWGGDTGELFFGEGSRLTVL.

This chain joins TRBV20-1 and TRBJ1-4, with a possible D match to TRBD1 (5 bases). This CDR3 has 14 residues. V lost 1 base and J lost 5, with 11 bases in between. CDR1 DFQATT and CDR2 SNEGSKA come from the germline V gene (reference sequence). CDR3 in DNA: TGCAGTGCTAGAGGGGCCAGGGAGAATGAAAAACTGTTTTTT. Translated, it gives CSARGARENEKLFF.

This rearrangement joins TRBV4-1 to TRBJ2-1, with D perhaps TRBD2 (5 bases). The CDR3 has 13 residues. From germline, CDR1 is MGHRA and CDR2 YSYEKL. V was cut by 5 bases and J by 3 bases, with 8 bases left in between. CDR3 coding DNA: TGCGCCAGCAGCTTGGAGGTCTACAATGAGCAGTTCTTC. As protein: CASSLEVYNEQFF.